This T cell receptor beta chain was identified during a study of OX40 agonist ivuxolimab in advanced cancers. For the study at large: Patient treatment consisted of intravenous ivuxolimab administration every 2 weeks at 0.01 to 10 mg/kg.

Trimming removed 0 bases at V and 2 bases at J, with 9 bases between. The CDR3 is 15 amino acids. From germline, CDR1 is SGHRS and CDR2 YFSETQ. TCRdb keeps only in-frame clones here, not all; method: immunoSEQ multiplex PCR. Among roughly 92,000 clones, about 80% were seen once, and the ten largest hold 5.5%. This chain joins TRBV5-1 and TRBJ2-1; D call uncertain. The specimen was CD4+ or CD8+ T cells sorted from blood, collected in a trial of the OX40 agonist ivuxolimab. The source is an adult with an advanced solid tumor such as melanoma, head and neck, liver or kidney cancer. The CDR3 loop is CASSLASGTYNEQFF. The CDR3, as DNA: TGCGCCAGCAGCTTGGCCTCTGGGACCTACAATGAGCAGTTCTTC.